The 21 T cell receptor beta chains in this list originate from one sample, sequenced in a study of shared clonotypes between healthy human individuals. Naive CD8 populations comprised CD45RO-negative cells positively selected for CCR7, excluding terminally differentiated effector memory CD45RA+ cells. This table comes from immunoSEQ multiplex PCR, and its TCRdb copy is limited to in-frame clones, with some not included. The sample lists some 2 million clones, roughly 95% occurring once. Sequenced sample: naive CD8+ T cells sorted from blood. These receptors originate from a man in his late teens or twenties in good health.

This clone occurred once. The J gene is TRBJ2-3, the V gene TRBV19; D is possibly TRBD1 or TRBD2 (5 bases each). The ends were cut back, 3 bases at V and 8 bases at J, with 18 bases in the middle. CDR3 length equals 15 residues. Germline V lookup: CDR1 LNHDA, CDR2 SQIVND (reference sequence). CDR3 region: CASSIQPGPLATQYF. DNA for the CDR3: TGTGCCAGTAGTATCCAGCCGGGGCCCCTTGCTACGCAGTATTTT.

J is TRBJ1-2 and V is TRBV4-2; D is uncertain. This CDR3 has 17 residues. Trimming took off 0 bases at V and 3 bases at J, with 17 bases between the two ends. From germline, CDR1 is LGHNA and CDR2 YNFKEQ. CDR3 DNA: TGTGCCAGCAGCCAAGATTTAGGAACAAGTTATTACTATGGCTACACCTTC. This codes for CASSQDLGTSYYYGYTF.

The chain employs TRBV7-9 and TRBJ1-2, with 7 bases lining up with TRBD1. The CDR3 runs 13 residues. Per germline, CDR1 SEHNR and CDR2 FQNEAQ (reference sequence). The ends lost 5 bases at V and 8 bases at J; junction bases unmatched: 8. The CDR3 nucleotides are TGTGCCAGCAGCCCGCATGACAGGGTCGGCTACACCTTC. Protein sequence: CASSPHDRVGYTF.

V and J are TRBV10-3 and TRBJ2-7; 11 bases are a match to TRBD1. The germline CDR1 and CDR2 sequences are ENHRY and SYGVKD. V lost 8 bases to trimming and J lost 2 bases; unmatched junction nucleotides: 8. The CDR3 is 15 residues long. CDR3 amino acids: CAIHSGTGGPYEQYF. The CDR3 DNA sequence: TGTGCCATCCACTCCGGGACAGGGGGTCCCTACGAGCAGTACTTC.

V gene TRBV30 combines with J gene TRBJ2-2; D not resolved. V lost 3 bases, J lost 5 bases, and 7 bases lay in between. This CDR3 has 12 residues. Germline CDR1 is GTSNPN and CDR2 is SVGIG (reference sequence). In DNA, the CDR3 is TGTGCCTGGAGCCCCGCGACCGGGGAGCTGTTTTTT. Translated, it gives CAWSPATGELFF.

The V call is TRBV23-1, the J call TRBJ1-5; perhaps TRBD1 as D (5 bases). TRBV23-1 is flagged as an ORF with uncertain function. The CDR3 totals 19 residues. The V gene lost 0 bases and the J gene lost 0 bases, with 18 bases spanning the gap. The CDR3 sequence: CASSQSNRGAPHSNQPQHF. CDR3 sequence (DNA): TGCGCCAGCAGTCAATCGAATCGCGGGGCACCTCATAGCAATCAGCCCCAGCATTTT.

This clone was counted once. The genes are TRBV29-1 and TRBJ2-7; the D gene is possibly TRBD2 (5 bases). Looked up from germline, CDR1 is SQVTM and CDR2 is ANQGSEA. CDR3 size: 12 residues. Trimming removed 6 bases from V and 7 bases from J, with 16 bases in between. This chain's CDR3 is CSVANSAGEQYF. CDR3 nucleotides: TGCAGCGTCGCGAATTCCGCGGGTGAGCAGTACTTC.

The CDR3 nucleotides are TGTGCCAGCAGTCCAGACAATAAGGGAAACACCATATATTTT. Its protein product is CASSPDNKGNTIYF. V gene TRBV6-1 combines with J gene TRBJ1-3; D call uncertain. Germline V gene sequence: CDR1 MNHNS, CDR2 SASEGT. The V end lost 5 bases, the J end lost 4 bases, and 12 bases lay between the germline ends. This CDR3 spans 14 amino acids.

Notes on this clone: Distinct nucleotide sequences in the sample also encode this CDR3. V usage is TRBV7-9 and J usage is TRBJ2-2; D ambiguous. Germline CDR1 SEHNR, CDR2 FQNEAQ (reference sequence). The CDR3 sequence is 13 residues long. Trimming stripped 1 base from V and 1 base from J, with 1 base between. DNA of the CDR3: TGTGCCAGCAGCTTAGGGAACACCGGGGAGCTGTTTTTT. This codes for CASSLGNTGELFF.

V gene TRBV6-5 combines with J gene TRBJ1-5, with 7 bases that match TRBD1. The ends lost 6 bases at V and 2 bases at J; junction bases unmatched: 7. Germline V gives CDR1 MNHEY, CDR2 SVGAGI. CDR3 length equals 15 residues. The CDR3 DNA reads TGTGCCAGCAGAGAGGGGGCAGTCGGCAATCAGCCCCAGCATTTT. Amino acid sequence: CASREGAVGNQPQHF.

The chain combines TRBV11-2 with TRBJ2-1; the D call may be TRBD1 or TRBD2 (5 bases each). Looked up from germline, CDR1 is SGHAT and CDR2 is FQNNGV. This CDR3 region has 14 residues. Trimming pared 0 bases from V and 9 bases from J, leaving 12 bases between. The CDR3, as DNA: TGTGCCAGCAGCTTAGAAGGGGCTAGCCTTGAGCAGTTCTTC. Its translation is CASSLEGASLEQFF.

Remarks on this clone: Other DNA sequences in the same sample also yield this CDR3. V gene TRBV6-1 combines with J gene TRBJ2-7; possibly TRBD1 for D (5 bases). Germline-derived CDR1 and CDR2 are MNHNS and SASEGT. V was pared by 6 bases and J by 1 base, with 10 bases between. This CDR3 region has 13 residues. The CDR3 sequence: CASSPRGSYEQYF. In DNA form, the CDR3 reads TGTGCCAGCAGCCCAAGGGGTTCCTACGAGCAGTACTTC.

The rearrangement joins TRBV6-6 to TRBJ2-2; D is perhaps TRBD1 or TRBD2 (5 bases each). The CDR3 totals 12 residues. CDR1 and CDR2 from the germline V gene are MNHNY and SVGAGI (reference sequence). V shed 7 bases and J shed 5 bases, with 8 bases lying between them. CDR3 residues: CASMGRTGELFF. In nucleotides, the CDR3 is TGTGCCAGCATGGGACGAACCGGGGAGCTGTTTTTT.

The gene calls are TRBV5-6 and TRBJ2-5; D is possibly TRBD1 or TRBD2 (5 bases each). The CDR3 runs 13 residues. CDR1 SGHDT and CDR2 YYEEEE come from the germline V gene. Between the trimmed V and J ends, which lost 1 base and 5 bases, there was a span of 9 bases. The CDR3 DNA sequence: TGTGCCAGCAGCTTGCATGAGGGGGAGACCCAGTACTTC. Translation gives CASSLHEGETQYF.

This chain connects TRBV7-9 to TRBJ1-4, with D uncertain. The CDR3 extends over 12 amino acids. Germline CDR1 and CDR2: SEHNR and FQNEAQ (reference sequence). V was cut by 1 base and J by 10 bases, with 7 bases left in between. The CDR3 DNA sequence: TGTGCCAGCAGCTTAGACGGCGTAAAACTGTTTTTT. This encodes CASSLDGVKLFF.

As to this clone: The sample holds other DNA sequences that translate to the same CDR3. This chain connects TRBV6-1 to TRBJ2-7; no firm D call. Deletions cut 5 bases from V and 0 bases from J, with 11 bases between. Germline values: CDR1 MNHNS, CDR2 SASEGT. The CDR3 loop spans 14 amino acids. CDR3 amino acids: CASSSRGSSYEQYF. The CDR3 coding sequence is TGTGCCAGCAGTTCTCGAGGCAGCTCCTACGAGCAGTACTTC.

The chain recombines TRBV6-5 with TRBJ2-1, with TRBD1 matching over 10 bases. CDR3 length: 13 residues. The junction had 6 bases not matched to a gene; V was cut back by 10 bases and J by 6 bases. Germline CDR1 reads MNHEY; CDR2 reads SVGAGI. The DNA of the CDR3 is TGTGCCAACTCCGGGACAGGGGTCAATGAGCAGTTCTTC. As protein: CANSGTGVNEQFF.

The rearrangement uses TRBV28 and TRBJ2-7, with D possibly matching TRBD2 (5 bases). The CDR3 has 13 amino acids. Germline lookup yields CDR1 MDHEN and CDR2 SYDVKM. V was cut by 5 bases and J by 2 bases, with 10 bases left in between. The CDR3 DNA reads TGTGCCAGCAGTCTCGAGCGGCCCTACGAGCAGTACTTC. It is translated as CASSLERPYEQYF.

V is TRBV25-1 and J is TRBJ1-1; tentatively, D is TRBD1 (6 bases). CDR1 and CDR2 from the germline V gene are MGHDK and SYGVNS. V was clipped by 7 bases and J by 0 bases, with 15 bases between them. This CDR3 has 15 amino acids. In nucleotides, the CDR3 is TGTGCCAGCACCCCCGGCAGGGACATGAACACTGAAGCTTTCTTT. This sequence encodes CASTPGRDMNTEAFF.

This chain connects TRBV7-9 to TRBJ1-1; no reliable D call. The CDR3 contains 14 residues. V was cut by 5 bases and J by 1 base, with 11 bases left in between. Per the germline V gene, CDR1 is SEHNR and CDR2 is FQNEAQ (reference sequence). The CDR3 is CASSPVDPNTEAFF. The CDR3 DNA follows: TGTGCCAGCAGCCCCGTGGACCCGAACACTGAAGCTTTCTTT. Drawing the rest from reference TRBV7-9 and TRBJ1-1, the complete variable domain is DTGVSQNPRHKITKRGQNVTFRCDPISEHNRLYWYRQTLGQGPEFLTYFQNEAQLEKSRLLSDRFSAERPKGSFSTLEIQRTEQGDSAMYLCASSPVDPNTEAFFGQGTRLTVV.

The chain recombines TRBV5-5 with TRBJ1-5, with TRBD1 matching 9 bases. The V gene's germline CDR1 is SGHKS and CDR2 YYEKEE (reference sequence). The CDR3 extends over 14 amino acids. Trimming at V came to 4 bases and at J to 5 bases, leaving 4 bases not matched to a gene. The CDR3 sequence: CASSPGQGHQPQHF. The DNA for the CDR3 is TGTGCCAGCAGCCCCGGACAGGGGCATCAGCCCCAGCATTTT.